A single sample gave rise to the 21 T cell receptor beta chains below, sequenced in a study of T cell repertoires in cytomegalovirus infection. TCRdb recomputed calls from the reads with MiXCR, one row per CDR3 protein. The data show some 220,000 distinct CDR3 sequences, with about 5.9% seen just once and 5.5% to 6.5% held by the top ten. The sample consisted of PBMCs. These receptors were obtained from a human donor in good health (CMV status not recorded). Some clones in this sample may be carry-over from other donors' samples.

This clonotype was seen at least ten times. The chain uses TRBV29-1 and TRBJ1-1; weak D call: TRBD1 (6 bases). Germline CDR1 and CDR2: SQVTM and ANQGSEA. The CDR3 has 12 amino acids. Trimming pared 4 bases from V and 5 bases from J, leaving 11 bases between. The CDR3 DNA sequence: TGCAGCGTTGTGGGGGGCGGTACTGAAGCTTTCTTT. Its translation: CSVVGGGTEAFF.

This clonotype was seen many times. Here the CDR3 DNA reads TGTGCCAGCAGCTTGACCCTAGCGGGGGATAAGTTCTTC. This codes for CASSLTLAGDKFF. The J gene is TRBJ2-1, the V gene TRBV13, with 10 bases that match TRBD2. The CDR3 has 13 amino acids. J lost 14 bases, V lost 3 bases, and 7 bases had no gene match. Germline CDR1 and CDR2: PRHDT and FYEKMQ (reference sequence).

At least ten counts were recorded for this clonotype. The chain employs TRBV7-2 and TRBJ1-2; D remains unclear. Germline V gives CDR1 SGHTA, CDR2 FQGNSA. The CDR3 has 15 residues. Trimming left V 3 bases short and J 4 bases short, with 15 bases between. CDR3 loop: CASSLLSARRYGYTF. DNA of the CDR3: TGTGCCAGCAGCTTGCTCTCCGCCAGGCGCTATGGCTACACCTTC.

This clonotype was recorded at least ten times. The chain uses TRBV23-1 and TRBJ2-7; 7 bases are a match to TRBD1. TRBV23-1 is known as an ORF, though its function is uncertain. There are 16 residues in the CDR3. The J segment lost 0 bases and the V segment lost 8 bases, leaving 13 bases of the junction unmatched. CDR3 in DNA: TGCGCCAGCGAGTACCGGGACAGTCCTCACTCCTACGAGCAGTACTTC. It is translated as CASEYRDSPHSYEQYF.

This clonotype was recorded at least ten times. The chain links TRBV5-8 to TRBJ2-5; 14 bases are a match to TRBD2. The CDR3 has 17 amino acids. V was clipped by 4 bases and J by 2 bases; unmatched bases: 7. Germline V CDR1 and CDR2: SGHTS, YDEGEE. The CDR3 loop reads CASSEGTSGGPQETQYF. The CDR3 DNA reads as TGTGCCAGCAGCGAAGGGACTAGCGGGGGACCACAAGAGACCCAGTACTTC.

This clonotype was recorded only once. The CDR3 sequence is CASSLRNRGPGDTQYF. DNA for the CDR3: TGTGCCAGCAGCCTGCGTAACAGGGGGCCCGGAGATACGCAGTATTTT. The genes are TRBV11-2 and TRBJ2-3, with TRBD1 matching over 9 bases. The CDR3 consists of 16 residues. V was clipped by 5 bases and J by 5 bases; unmatched bases: 11. Germline V lookup: CDR1 SGHAT, CDR2 FQNNGV.

This clonotype was detected many times. This chain joins TRBV6-2 or TRBV6-3 and TRBJ2-5; TRBD2 matches at 14 bases. With V trimmed by 7 bases and J by 2 bases, 6 bases remained unmatched. This CDR3 contains 16 residues. Per germline, CDR1 MNHEY and CDR2 SVGEGT. For the CDR3, the DNA is TGTGCCAGCACCGCCGGACTAGCGGGGGGACAAGAGACCCAGTACTTC. Its translation is CASTAGLAGGQETQYF.

This clonotype has a count of ten or more. The chain is built from TRBV12-3 or TRBV12-4 and TRBJ2-5; perhaps TRBD2 as D (6 bases). Deletions cut 6 bases from V and 5 bases from J, with 19 bases between. This CDR3 is built from 15 residues. CDR3 in amino acids: CASRDGTAGRETQYF. The CDR3, as DNA: TGTGCCAGCAGGGACGGGACCGCGGGGCGGGAGACCCAGTACTTC.

The CDR3 loop reads CASSPAGTVAEAFF. The CDR3 region has the DNA TGTGCCAGCAGCCCAGCTGGGACAGTGGCTGAAGCTTTCTTT. The genes are TRBV7-9 and TRBJ1-1; 7 bases agree with TRBD1. Trimming took 5 bases from V and 6 from J; bases not matched to a gene: 9. The CDR3 covers 14 residues. Germline CDR1 is SEHNR and CDR2 is FQNEAQ (reference sequence).

This rearrangement joins TRBV19 to TRBJ1-1; D remains unclear. V lost 5 bases, J lost 1 base, and 11 bases lay in between. CDR3 length: 14 amino acids. Germline V lookup: CDR1 LNHDA, CDR2 SQIVND (reference sequence). The CDR3 here is CASSSLHGNTEAFF. The CDR3 nucleotides are TGTGCCAGTAGTTCATTACATGGGAACACTGAAGCTTTCTTT.

This clonotype was seen ten or more times. CDR3 nucleotide sequence: TGTGCCAGCAGTTACGGGTCAGATACGCAGTATTTT. Translation: CASSYGSDTQYF. This chain uses TRBV6-5 with TRBJ2-3; the D is unclear. The CDR3 runs to 12 residues. Per the germline V gene, CDR1 is MNHEY and CDR2 is SVGAGI. Trimming removed 2 bases from V and 4 bases from J, with 4 bases in between.

The table lists this clonotype with many counts. V and J are TRBV7-2 and TRBJ1-2, with 7 bases identical to TRBD1. With V trimmed by 5 bases and J by 4 bases, 13 bases remained unmatched. This CDR3 is 16 amino acids long. Germline CDR1 SGHTA, CDR2 FQGNSA. DNA of the CDR3: TGTGCCAGCAGCCAATTCGGGGGACAGACGTCCTATGGCTACACCTTC. Protein product: CASSQFGGQTSYGYTF.

This clonotype showed up many times. This sequence joins TRBV3-1 and TRBJ1-1, with D possibly TRBD1 on 6 matching bases. The CDR3 spans 16 residues. Trimming shortened V by 2 bases and J by 3 bases, and 16 bases separated the two germline ends. CDR1 is LGHDT and CDR2 is YNNKEL in the germline V gene (reference sequence). In DNA, the CDR3 is TGTGCCAGCAGCCAATCCACGAGGACAGCGTACACTGAAGCTTTCTTT. Its protein is CASSQSTRTAYTEAFF.

This clonotype was counted ten times or more. The V call is TRBV7-2, the J call TRBJ2-3; 7 nucleotides match TRBD2. The CDR3 runs 15 residues. Germline V lookup: CDR1 SGHTA, CDR2 FQGNSA. The ends lost 1 base at V and 1 base at J; junction bases unmatched: 2. The CDR3 is CASSLGGGRTDTQYF. Here the CDR3 DNA reads TGTGCCAGCAGCTTAGGCGGGGGTCGCACAGATACGCAGTATTTT.

This clonotype was picked up many times. The chain links TRBV19 to TRBJ1-1; a weak D match, TRBD1 (6 bases). The germline V gene has CDR1 LNHDA and CDR2 SQIVND (reference sequence). V gave up 7 bases and J gave up 0 bases, with 15 bases separating them. This CDR3 spans 15 amino acids. CDR3 coding DNA: TGTGCCAGTAAGTTCGACAGGCCCATGAACACTGAAGCTTTCTTT. Amino acids: CASKFDRPMNTEAFF.

This clonotype occurred a few times. The chain combines TRBV5-1 with TRBJ2-1, with D hard to call. V gave up 0 bases and J gave up 11 bases, with 9 bases separating them. CDR3 length: 12 amino acids. Germline V gene data show CDR1 as SGHRS and CDR2 as YFSETQ. CDR3 region: CASSLAGQKQFF. CDR3 DNA sequence: TGCGCCAGCAGCTTGGCGGGTCAGAAGCAGTTCTTC.

The CDR3 region has the DNA TGTGCCAGCAGCCCCCTGGGGGATGTTGAAAAACTGTTTTTT. This codes for CASSPLGDVEKLFF. V usage is TRBV6-5 and J usage is TRBJ1-4, with D maybe TRBD1 (5 bases). Germline lookup yields CDR1 MNHEY and CDR2 SVGAGI. The CDR3 is 14 amino acids. Trimming removed 6 bases at V and 7 bases at J, with 15 bases between.

This clonotype was detected many times. This chain links TRBV7-2 with TRBJ1-3; tentatively, D is TRBD1 (6 bases). The CDR3 loop spans 15 amino acids. The V gene lost 0 bases and the J gene lost 2 bases, with 8 bases spanning the gap. Germline CDR1 SGHTA, CDR2 FQGNSA. The CDR3 DNA follows: TGTGCCAGCAGCTTAGCCGCAGGGGCTGGAAACACCATATATTTT. Translation gives CASSLAAGAGNTIYF.

The chain combines TRBV10-3 with TRBJ2-7; TRBD1 is a possible D gene (6 bases). This CDR3 has 14 amino acids. V shed 7 bases and J shed 2 bases, with 15 bases lying between them. CDR1 and CDR2 (germline): ENHRY, SYGVKD. CDR3 residues: CAIKTGSGAYEQYF. In DNA form, the CDR3 reads TGTGCCATCAAAACCGGGTCAGGGGCCTACGAGCAGTACTTC.

Points on this clonotype: The junction differs from germline at one of its ends, possibly a read error. This chain uses TRBV2 with TRBJ1-1, with D tentatively TRBD1 (6 bases). CDR1 is SNHLY, CDR2 FYNNEI, per germline. The CDR3 length is 11 residues. CDR3 sequence: CASSGDTEAFF. In DNA, the CDR3 is TGTGCCAGCAGTGGGGACACAGAAGCTTTCTTT.

This clonotype has at least ten counts. The chain is built from TRBV18 and TRBJ1-2, with a possible D match to TRBD1 (5 bases). The germline V gene has CDR1 KGHSH and CDR2 LQKENI. V was shortened by 3 bases and J by 6 bases, with 17 bases between the two germline ends. The CDR3 extends over 15 amino acids. The CDR3 DNA reads TGTGCCAGCTCACCCTTCGGGGGGGAAGAGAATGGCTACACCTTC. Translation gives CASSPFGGEENGYTF.